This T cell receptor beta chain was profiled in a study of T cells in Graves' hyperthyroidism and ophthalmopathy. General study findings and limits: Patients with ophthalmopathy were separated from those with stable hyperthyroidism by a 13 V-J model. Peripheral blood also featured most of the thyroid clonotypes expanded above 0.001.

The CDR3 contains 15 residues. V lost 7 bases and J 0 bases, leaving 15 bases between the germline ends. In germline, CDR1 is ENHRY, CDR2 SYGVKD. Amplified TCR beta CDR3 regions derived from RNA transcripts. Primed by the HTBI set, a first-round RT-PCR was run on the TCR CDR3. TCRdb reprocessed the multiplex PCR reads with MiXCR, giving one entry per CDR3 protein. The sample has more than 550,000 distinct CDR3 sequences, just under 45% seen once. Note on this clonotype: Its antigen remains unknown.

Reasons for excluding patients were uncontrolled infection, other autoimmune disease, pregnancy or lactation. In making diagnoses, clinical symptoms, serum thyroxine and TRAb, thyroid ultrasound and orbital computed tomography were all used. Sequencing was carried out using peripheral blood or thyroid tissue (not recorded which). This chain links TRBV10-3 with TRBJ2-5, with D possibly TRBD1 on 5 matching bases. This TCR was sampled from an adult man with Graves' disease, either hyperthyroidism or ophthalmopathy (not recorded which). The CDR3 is CAINPREGNQETQYF. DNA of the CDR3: TGTGCCATCAACCCCAGGGAAGGCAACCAAGAGACCCAGTACTTC.